The sequence of this TCR beta chain was determined in a study of tumor and adjacent non-tumor tissue in lung cancer. General study results and limits: TCR diversity was significantly greater in tumor than normal lung tissue. Patients with more diverse tumor TCRs had worse survival. In normal lung, the top 100 clones were significantly more dominant than in tumor.

Three rounds of nested PCR, following a modified ARM-PCR protocol, produced the TCRbeta library. Each CDR3 protein gets one entry after TCRdb re-called the multiplex PCR reads with MiXCR. This sample yields roughly 48,000 distinct CDR3 sequences, of which roughly 60% are seen a single time; 30% belongs to the top ten. The template was RNA from unsorted bulk tissue. The normal lung tissue was taken more than 3 cm from the tumor edge. Regarding this clonotype: What it binds is not known. The CDR3 does not end in the conserved phenylalanine or tryptophan, so this is likely a read error. The DNA is left out, because the CDR3 cannot be placed on it with certainty; the CDR3 is given as TCRdb lists it.

Per germline, CDR1 MNHNS and CDR2 SASEGT. Termini included, the CDR3 measures 15 amino acids. The J gene is TRBJ2-1, the V gene TRBV6-1; the table assigns TRBD2, which was not confirmed against the DNA. The source is a woman in her sixties or seventies with non-small cell lung cancer. Sequences were obtained from distant non-tumor lung tissue. The CDR3 sequence: CASSGLAGSYIEQLL.